The source of this T cell receptor beta chain is a study of blood T cell repertoires in COVID-19. Study context: T cells, B-cell-depleted T cells, or PBMCs supplied cDNA or gDNA.

CDR1 is SGDLS and CDR2 is YYNGEE in the germline V gene. The CDR3 contains 12 residues. V was clipped by 2 bases and J by 5 bases, with 7 bases between them. Per the original methods: Reference gene primer amplification yielded estimated nucleated cell counts. Clones were sequenced by immunoSEQ multiplex PCR, and TCRdb holds only the in-frame ones, with some missing. That table gives V, J and clone size, and the DNA gave D and trimming. The data show under 55,000 clones, around 80% seen once. The sequenced sample consisted of peripheral blood. The receptor comes from a man in his 70s with acute or convalescent COVID-19. The chain uses TRBV9 and TRBJ1-2, with D tentatively TRBD1 (5 bases). CDR3 nucleotide sequence: TGTGCCAGCAGCGTGCAGGGATATGGCTACACCTTC. This gives the protein CASSVQGYGYTF.